This is a list of T cell receptor beta chains from one sample in a study of cytomegalovirus exposure and HLA in healthy donors. Measured with immunoSEQ multiplex PCR; TCRdb has only the in-frame clones, and not every one. There are about 72,000 clones in the sample; around 80% occur only once, and roughly 2% lies in the top ten. The specimen was PBMCs. All receptors come from a young man in good health and CMV-seronegative. Both conserved end residues are part of each CDR3. A D gene is named only where the DNA matches it firmly. Part of the rows lack a size; the others show once, few, many or a class for expanded clones.

clone_size	cdr3_length	j_call	d_call	v_call	cdr3_aa	cdr3_nt
once	12	TRBJ2-6	.	TRBV11-3	CASSPRLGVLTF	TGTGCCAGCAGCCCCCGACTAGGCGTCCTGACTTTC
.	13	TRBJ1-1	.	TRBV10-3	CAISPPGGTEAFF	TGTGCCATCAGCCCCCCGGGTGGCACTGAAGCTTTCTTT
few	15	TRBJ1-1	.	TRBV7-3	CASSLAGAGNTEAFF	TGTGCCAGCAGCTTAGCGGGGGCGGGGAACACTGAAGCTTTCTTT
.	16	TRBJ1-2	.	TRBV28	CASSLRGVGMTYGYTF	TGTGCCAGCAGTCTCCGGGGGGTTGGCATGACCTATGGCTACACCTTC
once	13	TRBJ2-5	.	TRBV5-4	CASSFAEKETQYF	TGTGCCAGCAGCTTCGCGGAAAAAGAGACCCAGTACTTC
.	13	TRBJ2-7	.	TRBV27	CASSLNTYYEQYF	TGTGCCAGCAGTTTAAACACGTACTACGAGCAGTACTTC
few	15	TRBJ2-7	.	TRBV27	CASSSRSQGSYEQYF	TGTGCCAGCAGTTCGCGGTCACAGGGTTCGTACGAGCAGTACTTC
.	18	TRBJ2-6	TRBD1	TRBV18	CASSPYGTGGSGANVLTF	TGTGCCAGCTCACCATATGGGACAGGGGGCTCTGGGGCCAACGTCCTGACTTTC
.	12	TRBJ1-5	.	TRBV11-2	CASSFGSQPQHF	TGTGCCAGCAGCTTCGGGAGTCAGCCCCAGCATTTT
.	14	TRBJ2-5	TRBD2	TRBV7-9	CASTQAGGKETQYF	TGTGCCAGCACCCAAGCGGGGGGAAAAGAGACCCAGTACTTC
.	18	TRBJ2-6	TRBD2	TRBV5-4	CASSHPMAGESGANVLTF	TGTGCCAGCAGCCACCCGATGGCGGGAGAAAGTGGGGCCAACGTCCTGACTTTC
.	17	TRBJ2-7	TRBD1	TRBV7-9	CASSPKGPGQGAYEQYF	TGTGCCAGCAGTCCCAAGGGGCCGGGACAGGGCGCCTACGAGCAGTACTTC
.	12	TRBJ2-5	TRBD1	TRBV30	CAWSKGAETQYF	TGTGCCTGGAGCAAGGGGGCGGAGACCCAGTACTTC
.	16	TRBJ2-1	.	TRBV9	CASSPIRGFSYNEQFF	TGTGCCAGCAGTCCGATAAGGGGGTTCTCCTACAATGAGCAGTTCTTC
.	16	TRBJ2-7	.	TRBV7-2	CASSQDGIEGSYEQYF	TGTGCCAGCAGCCAAGACGGGATAGAAGGCTCCTACGAGCAGTACTTC
.	15	TRBJ2-1	.	TRBV7-6	CASSLPGLSNNEQFF	TGTGCCAGCAGCTTACCCGGACTAAGCAACAATGAGCAGTTCTTC
few	16	TRBJ2-3	TRBD2	TRBV7-2	CASSFGPGLAGDTQYF	TGTGCCAGCAGCTTCGGACCGGGACTAGCGGGAGATACGCAGTATTTT
.	12	TRBJ2-2	.	TRBV4-3	CASSAGAGELFF	TGCGCCAGCAGCGCCGGGGCCGGGGAGCTGTTTTTT
.	15	TRBJ1-2	.	TRBV4-1	CASGQQGLANYGYTF	TGCGCCAGCGGCCAACAGGGATTAGCTAACTATGGCTACACCTTC
few	15	TRBJ1-4	.	TRBV27	CASSLSVQNNEKLFF	TGTGCCAGCAGTTTATCGGTACAGAATAATGAAAAACTGTTTTTT
few	12	TRBJ2-2	.	TRBV4-1	CASSAGAGELFF	TGCGCCAGCAGCGCCGGGGCCGGGGAGCTGTTTTTT
.	15	TRBJ1-1	.	TRBV5-1	CASSSEGWGGTEAFF	TGCGCCAGCAGCTCCGAAGGGTGGGGAGGCACTGAAGCTTTCTTT
.	15	TRBJ1-1	.	TRBV5-1	CASSQRYGAVTGAFF	TGCGCCAGCAGCCAGAGGTACGGCGCGGTGACTGGAGCTTTCTTT
.	12	TRBJ1-4	.	TRBV6-7	CASLGKNEKLFF	TGTGCCAGCCTCGGTAAAAATGAAAAACTGTTTTTT
.	15	TRBJ2-5	TRBD2	TRBV7-8	CASSLDSGGAETQYF	TGTGCCAGCAGCTTAGATAGCGGGGGGGCGGAGACCCAGTACTTC
.	16	TRBJ2-1	TRBD2	TRBV18	CASSPPGSGGYNEQFF	TGTGCCAGCTCACCACCCGGTAGCGGGGGATACAATGAGCAGTTCTTC
once	11	TRBJ2-7	.	TRBV7-2	CASSLEREQYF	TGTGCCAGCAGCTTAGAGCGGGAGCAGTACTTC
.	13	TRBJ1-1	.	TRBV14	CASSQNQATEAFF	TGTGCCAGCAGCCAAAACCAGGCAACCGAAGCTTTCTTT
.	14	TRBJ2-5	.	TRBV5-1	CASSFEGVKETQYF	TGCGCCAGCAGCTTCGAGGGGGTAAAAGAGACCCAGTACTTC
.	20	TRBJ2-3	TRBD1	TRBV7-6	CASSLGETGKGFFIPDTQYF	TGTGCCAGCAGCTTAGGGGAGACAGGGAAGGGTTTTTTCATTCCAGATACGCAGTATTTT
.	13	TRBJ2-7	TRBD1	TRBV5-5	CASSLTGESEQYF	TGTGCCAGCAGCTTGACAGGGGAGTCCGAGCAGTACTTC